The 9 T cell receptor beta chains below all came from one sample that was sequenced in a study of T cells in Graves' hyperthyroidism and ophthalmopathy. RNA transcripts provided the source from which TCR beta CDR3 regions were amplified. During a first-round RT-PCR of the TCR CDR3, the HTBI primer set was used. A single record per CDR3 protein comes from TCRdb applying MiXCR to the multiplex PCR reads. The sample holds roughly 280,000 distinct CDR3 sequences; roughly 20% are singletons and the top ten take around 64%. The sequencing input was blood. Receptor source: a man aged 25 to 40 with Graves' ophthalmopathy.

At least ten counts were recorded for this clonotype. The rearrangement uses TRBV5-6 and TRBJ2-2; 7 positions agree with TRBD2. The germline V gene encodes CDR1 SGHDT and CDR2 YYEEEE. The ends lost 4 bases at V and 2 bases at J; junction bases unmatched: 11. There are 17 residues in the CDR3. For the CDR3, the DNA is TGTGCCAGCAGCCTGGGGGGGAGACTTCCTAACACCGGGGAGCTGTTTTTT. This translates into CASSLGGRLPNTGELFF. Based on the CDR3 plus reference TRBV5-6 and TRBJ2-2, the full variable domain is DAGVTQSPTHLIKTRGQQVTLRCSPKSGHDTVSWYQQALGQGPQFIFQYYEEEERQRGNFPDRFSGHQFPNYSSELNVNALLLGDSALYLCASSLGGRLPNTGELFFGEGSRLTVL.

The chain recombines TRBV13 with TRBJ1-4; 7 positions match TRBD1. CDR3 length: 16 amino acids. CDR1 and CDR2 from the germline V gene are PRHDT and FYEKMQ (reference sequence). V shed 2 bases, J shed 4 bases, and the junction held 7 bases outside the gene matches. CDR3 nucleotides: TGTGCCAGCAGCTTAAGGACGGGACAGTATAATGAAAAACTGTTTTTT. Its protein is CASSLRTGQYNEKLFF.

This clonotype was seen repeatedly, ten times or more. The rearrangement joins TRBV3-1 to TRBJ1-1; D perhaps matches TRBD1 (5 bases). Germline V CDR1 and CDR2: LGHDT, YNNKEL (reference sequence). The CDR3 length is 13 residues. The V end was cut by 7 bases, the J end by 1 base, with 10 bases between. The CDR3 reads CASNRQPNTEAFF. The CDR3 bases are TGTGCCAGCAACCGACAGCCGAACACTGAAGCTTTCTTT.

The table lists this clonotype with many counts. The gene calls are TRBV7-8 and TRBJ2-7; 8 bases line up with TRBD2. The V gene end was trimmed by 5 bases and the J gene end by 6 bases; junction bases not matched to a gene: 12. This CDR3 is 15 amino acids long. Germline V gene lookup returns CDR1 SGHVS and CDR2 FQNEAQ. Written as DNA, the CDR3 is TGTGCCAGCAGCCTCCGAGCGGGAGTCATGGGCGAGCAGTACTTC. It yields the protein CASSLRAGVMGEQYF.

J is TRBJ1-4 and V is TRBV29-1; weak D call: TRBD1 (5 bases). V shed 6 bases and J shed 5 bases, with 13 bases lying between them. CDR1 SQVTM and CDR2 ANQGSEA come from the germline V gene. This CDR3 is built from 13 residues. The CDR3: CSVATGPNEKLFF. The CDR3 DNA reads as TGCAGCGTGGCCACGGGACCGAATGAAAAACTGTTTTTT. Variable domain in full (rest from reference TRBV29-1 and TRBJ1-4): SAVISQKPSRDICQRGTSLTIQCQVDSQVTMMFWYRQQPGQSLTLIATANQGSEATYESGFVIDKFPISRPNLTFSTLTVSNMSPEDSSIYLCSVATGPNEKLFFGSGTQLSVL.

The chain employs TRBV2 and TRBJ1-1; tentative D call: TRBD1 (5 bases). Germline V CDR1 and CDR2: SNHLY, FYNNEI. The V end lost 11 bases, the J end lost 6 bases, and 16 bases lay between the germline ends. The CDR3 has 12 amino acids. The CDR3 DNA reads TGTGCCGGTTCTCCCCGGGGACCTGAAGCTTTCTTT. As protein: CAGSPRGPEAFF.

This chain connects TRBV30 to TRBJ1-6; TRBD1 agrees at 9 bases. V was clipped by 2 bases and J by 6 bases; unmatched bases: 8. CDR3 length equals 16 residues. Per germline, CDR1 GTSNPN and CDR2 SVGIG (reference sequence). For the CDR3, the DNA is TGTGCCTGGAGTCCTAAAGACAGGGGGATTAATTCACCCCTCCACTTT. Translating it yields CAWSPKDRGINSPLHF.

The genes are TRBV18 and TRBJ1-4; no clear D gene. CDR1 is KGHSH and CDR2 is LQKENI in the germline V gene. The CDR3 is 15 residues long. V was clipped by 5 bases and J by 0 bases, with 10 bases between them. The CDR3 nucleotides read TGTGCCAGCTCAGCCGACGGAACAACTAATGAAAAACTGTTTTTT. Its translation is CASSADGTTNEKLFF.

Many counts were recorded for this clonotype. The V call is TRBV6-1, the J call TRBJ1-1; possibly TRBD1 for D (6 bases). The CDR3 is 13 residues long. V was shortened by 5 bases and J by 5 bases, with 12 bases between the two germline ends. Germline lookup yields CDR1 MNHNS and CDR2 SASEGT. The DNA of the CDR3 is TGTGCCAGCAGTTATGGGGGGCCGACTGAAGCTTTCTTT. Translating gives CASSYGGPTEAFF.